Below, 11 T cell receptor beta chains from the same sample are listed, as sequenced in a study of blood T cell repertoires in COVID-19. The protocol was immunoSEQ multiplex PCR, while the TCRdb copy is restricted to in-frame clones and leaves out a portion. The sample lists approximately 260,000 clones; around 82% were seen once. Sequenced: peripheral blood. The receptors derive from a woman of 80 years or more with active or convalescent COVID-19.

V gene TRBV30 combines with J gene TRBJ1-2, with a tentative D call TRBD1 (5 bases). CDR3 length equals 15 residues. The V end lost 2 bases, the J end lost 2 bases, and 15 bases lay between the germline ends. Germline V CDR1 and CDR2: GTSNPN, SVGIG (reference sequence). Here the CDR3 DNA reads TGTGCCTGGAGTCTCGGTGGGGCAGAGAACTATGGCTACACCTTC. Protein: CAWSLGGAENYGYTF.

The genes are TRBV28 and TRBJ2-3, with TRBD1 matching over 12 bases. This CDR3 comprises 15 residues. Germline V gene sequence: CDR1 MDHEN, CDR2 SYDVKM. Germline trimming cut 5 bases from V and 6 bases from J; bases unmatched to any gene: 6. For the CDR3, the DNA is TGTGCCAGCAGTCGGGACAGGGGGCACGGTGATACGCAGTATTTT. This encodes CASSRDRGHGDTQYF.

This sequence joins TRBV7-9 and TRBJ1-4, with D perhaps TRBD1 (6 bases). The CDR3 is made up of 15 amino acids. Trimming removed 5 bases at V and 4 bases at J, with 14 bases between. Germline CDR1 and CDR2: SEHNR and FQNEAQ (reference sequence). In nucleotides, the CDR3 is TGTGCCAGCAGCCGCGACAGGACGATTAATGAAAAACTGTTTTTT. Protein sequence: CASSRDRTINEKLFF.

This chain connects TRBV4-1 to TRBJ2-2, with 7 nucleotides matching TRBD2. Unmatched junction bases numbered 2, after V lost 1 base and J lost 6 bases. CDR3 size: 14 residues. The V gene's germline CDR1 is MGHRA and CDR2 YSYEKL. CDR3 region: CASSQAGLAGELFF. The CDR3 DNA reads TGCGCCAGCAGCCAAGCAGGACTAGCCGGGGAGCTGTTTTTT.

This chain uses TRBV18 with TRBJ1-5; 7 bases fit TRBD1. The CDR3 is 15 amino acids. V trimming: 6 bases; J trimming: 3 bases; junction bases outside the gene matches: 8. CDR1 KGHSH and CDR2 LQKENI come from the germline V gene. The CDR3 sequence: CASSGETGVNQPQHF. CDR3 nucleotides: TGTGCCAGCTCGGGAGAAACAGGGGTCAATCAGCCCCAGCATTTT.

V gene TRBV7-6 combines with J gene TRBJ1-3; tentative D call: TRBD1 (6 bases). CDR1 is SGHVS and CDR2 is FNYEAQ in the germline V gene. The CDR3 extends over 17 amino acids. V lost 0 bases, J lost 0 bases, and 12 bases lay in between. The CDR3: CASSLAGTKVSGNTIYF. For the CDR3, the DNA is TGTGCCAGCAGCTTAGCGGGGACAAAGGTCTCTGGAAACACCATATATTTT.

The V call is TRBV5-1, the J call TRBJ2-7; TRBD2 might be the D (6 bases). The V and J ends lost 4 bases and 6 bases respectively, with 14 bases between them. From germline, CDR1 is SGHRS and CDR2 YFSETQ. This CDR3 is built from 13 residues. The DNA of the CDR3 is TGCGCCAGCAGCACGCAAGCCGGGAGCGAGCAGTACTTC. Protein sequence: CASSTQAGSEQYF. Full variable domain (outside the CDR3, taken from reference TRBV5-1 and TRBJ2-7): KAGVTQTPRYLIKTRGQQVTLSCSPISGHRSVSWYQQTPGQGLQFLFEYFSETQRNKGNFPGRFSGRQFSNSRSEMNVSTLELGDSALYLCASSTQAGSEQYFGPGTRLTVT.

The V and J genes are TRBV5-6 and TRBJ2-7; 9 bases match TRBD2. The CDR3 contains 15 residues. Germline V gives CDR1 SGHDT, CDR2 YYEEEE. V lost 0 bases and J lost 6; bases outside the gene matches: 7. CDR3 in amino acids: CASSLDPGTSSEQYF. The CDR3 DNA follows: TGTGCCAGCAGCTTGGATCCCGGGACTAGCAGCGAGCAGTACTTC.

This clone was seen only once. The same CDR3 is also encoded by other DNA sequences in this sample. CDR3 protein: CASSLDRAEAFF. In DNA, the CDR3 is TGTGCCAGCAGCTTAGACAGGGCTGAAGCTTTCTTT. V and J are TRBV11-2 and TRBJ1-1; D possibly corresponds to TRBD1 (5 bases). The CDR3 loop spans 12 amino acids. CDR1 is SGHAT, CDR2 FQNNGV, per germline. V lost 0 bases and J 6 bases, leaving 5 bases between the germline ends.

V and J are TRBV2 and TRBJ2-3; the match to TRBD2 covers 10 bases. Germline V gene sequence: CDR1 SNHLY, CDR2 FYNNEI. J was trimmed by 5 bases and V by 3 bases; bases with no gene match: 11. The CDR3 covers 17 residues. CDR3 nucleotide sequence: TGTGCCAGCAGTGAGACCTCTAGCGGGAGTCCCCAAGATACGCAGTATTTT. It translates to CASSETSSGSPQDTQYF. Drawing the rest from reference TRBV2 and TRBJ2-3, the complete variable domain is EPEVTQTPSHQVTQMGQEVILRCVPISNHLYFYWYRQILGQKVEFLVSFYNNEISEKSEIFDDQFSVERPDGSNFTLKIRSTKLEDSAMYFCASSETSSGSPQDTQYFGPGTRLTVL.

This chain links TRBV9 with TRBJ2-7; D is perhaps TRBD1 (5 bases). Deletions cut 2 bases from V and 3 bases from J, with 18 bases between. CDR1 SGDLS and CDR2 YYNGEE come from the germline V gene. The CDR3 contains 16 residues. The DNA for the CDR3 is TGTGCCAGCAGCGTTGGTCCGGACACGTCATACTACGAGCAGTACTTC. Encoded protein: CASSVGPDTSYYEQYF.